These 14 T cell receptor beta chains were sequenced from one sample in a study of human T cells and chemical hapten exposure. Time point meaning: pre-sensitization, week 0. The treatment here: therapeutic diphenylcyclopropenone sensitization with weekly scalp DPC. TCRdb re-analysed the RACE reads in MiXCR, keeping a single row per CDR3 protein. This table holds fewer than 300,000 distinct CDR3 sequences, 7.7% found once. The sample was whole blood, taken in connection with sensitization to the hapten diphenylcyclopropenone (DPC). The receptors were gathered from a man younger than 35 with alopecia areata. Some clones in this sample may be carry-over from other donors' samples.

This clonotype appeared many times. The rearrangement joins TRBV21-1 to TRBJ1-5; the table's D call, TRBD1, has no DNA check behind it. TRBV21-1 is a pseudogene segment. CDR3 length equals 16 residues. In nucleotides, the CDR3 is TGTGCCAGCAGCCCCCGGGCCCAGGGGCAGCATCAGCCCCAGCATTTT. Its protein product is CASSPRAQGQHQPQHF.

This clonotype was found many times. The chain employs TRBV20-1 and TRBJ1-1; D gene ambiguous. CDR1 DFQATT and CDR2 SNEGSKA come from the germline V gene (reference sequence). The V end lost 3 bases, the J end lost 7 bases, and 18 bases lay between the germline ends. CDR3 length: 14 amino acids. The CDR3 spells CSASYPLGRNEAFF. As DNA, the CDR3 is TGCAGTGCTAGCTATCCCCTGGGTCGCAATGAAGCTTTCTTT.

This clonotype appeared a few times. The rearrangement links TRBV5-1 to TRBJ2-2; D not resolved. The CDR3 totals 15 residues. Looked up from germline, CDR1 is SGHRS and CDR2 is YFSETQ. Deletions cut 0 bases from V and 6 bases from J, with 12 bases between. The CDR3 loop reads CASSLGPRFSGELFF. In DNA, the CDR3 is TGCGCCAGCAGCTTGGGCCCACGGTTTTCCGGGGAGCTGTTTTTT. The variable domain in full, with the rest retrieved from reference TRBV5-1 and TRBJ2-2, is KAGVTQTPRYLIKTRGQQVTLSCSPISGHRSVSWYQQTPGQGLQFLFEYFSETQRNKGNFPGRFSGRQFSNSRSEMNVSTLELGDSALYLCASSLGPRFSGELFFGEGSRLTVL.

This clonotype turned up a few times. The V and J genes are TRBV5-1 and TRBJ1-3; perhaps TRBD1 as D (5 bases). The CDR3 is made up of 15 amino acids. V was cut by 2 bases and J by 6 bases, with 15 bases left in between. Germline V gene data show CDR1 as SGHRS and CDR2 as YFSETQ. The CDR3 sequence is CASSFSLGPENTIYF. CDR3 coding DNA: TGCGCCAGCAGCTTTTCATTGGGGCCGGAAAACACCATATATTTT.

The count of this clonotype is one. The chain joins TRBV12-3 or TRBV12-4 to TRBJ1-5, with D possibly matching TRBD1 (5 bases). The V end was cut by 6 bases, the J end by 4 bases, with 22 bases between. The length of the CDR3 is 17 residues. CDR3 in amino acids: CASSHPRGRQTNQPQHF. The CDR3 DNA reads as TGTGCCAGCAGCCATCCAAGGGGTCGACAGACAAATCAGCCCCAGCATTTT.

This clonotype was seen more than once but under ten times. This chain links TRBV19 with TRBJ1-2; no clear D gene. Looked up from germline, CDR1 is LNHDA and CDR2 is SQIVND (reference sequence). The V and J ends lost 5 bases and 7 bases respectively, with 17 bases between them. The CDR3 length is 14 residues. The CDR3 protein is CASSFSDRFAGYTF. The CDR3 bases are TGTGCCAGTAGTTTCTCGGACCGGTTCGCTGGCTACACCTTC.

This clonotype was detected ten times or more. DNA of the CDR3: TGTGCCGGACAGGGGGCTGGGTACACTGAAGCTTTCTTT. Amino acid sequence: CAGQGAGYTEAFF. The V and J genes are TRBV2 and TRBJ1-1, with 11 positions matching TRBD1. The CDR3 covers 13 residues. V shed 11 bases, J shed 3 bases, and the junction held 5 bases outside the gene matches. Germline V gene data show CDR1 as SNHLY and CDR2 as FYNNEI.

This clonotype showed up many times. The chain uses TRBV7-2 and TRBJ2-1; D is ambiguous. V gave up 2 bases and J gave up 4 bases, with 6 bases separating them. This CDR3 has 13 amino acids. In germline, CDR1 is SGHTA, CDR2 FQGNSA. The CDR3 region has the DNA TGTGCCAGCAGCTTAATTGCGTACAATGAGCAGTTCTTC. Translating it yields CASSLIAYNEQFF.

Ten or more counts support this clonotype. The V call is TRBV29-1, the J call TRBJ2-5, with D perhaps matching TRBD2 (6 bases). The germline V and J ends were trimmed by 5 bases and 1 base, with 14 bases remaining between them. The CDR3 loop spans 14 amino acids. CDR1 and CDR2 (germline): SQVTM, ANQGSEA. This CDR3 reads CSVIPWDSQETQYF. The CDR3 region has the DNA TGCAGCGTTATCCCGTGGGACTCCCAAGAGACCCAGTACTTC.

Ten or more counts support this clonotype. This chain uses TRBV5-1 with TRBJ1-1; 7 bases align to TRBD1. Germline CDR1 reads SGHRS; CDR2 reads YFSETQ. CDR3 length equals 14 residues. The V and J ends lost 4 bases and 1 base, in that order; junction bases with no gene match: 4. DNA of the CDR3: TGCGCCAGCAGCAAAGGGACAGCGAACACTGAAGCTTTCTTT. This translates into CASSKGTANTEAFF.

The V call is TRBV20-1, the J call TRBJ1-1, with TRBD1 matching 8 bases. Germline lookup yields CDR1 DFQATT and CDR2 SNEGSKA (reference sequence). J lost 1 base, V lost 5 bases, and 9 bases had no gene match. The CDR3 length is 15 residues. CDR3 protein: CSARRDRLSNTEAFF. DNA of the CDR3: TGCAGTGCTCGACGGGACAGGTTATCGAACACTGAAGCTTTCTTT.

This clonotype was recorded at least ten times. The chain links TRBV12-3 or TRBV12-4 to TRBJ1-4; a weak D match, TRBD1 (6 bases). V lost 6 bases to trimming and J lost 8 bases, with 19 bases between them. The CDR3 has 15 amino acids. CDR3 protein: CASRPNRVGYEKLFF. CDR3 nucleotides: TGTGCCAGCAGACCCAACAGGGTCGGGTACGAAAAACTGTTTTTT.

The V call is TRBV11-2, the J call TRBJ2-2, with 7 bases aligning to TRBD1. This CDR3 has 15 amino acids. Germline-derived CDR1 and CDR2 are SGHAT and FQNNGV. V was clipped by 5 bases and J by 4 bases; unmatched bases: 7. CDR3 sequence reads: CASSLTGQTTGELFF. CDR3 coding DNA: TGTGCCAGCAGCCTCACGGGACAGACCACCGGGGAGCTGTTTTTT.

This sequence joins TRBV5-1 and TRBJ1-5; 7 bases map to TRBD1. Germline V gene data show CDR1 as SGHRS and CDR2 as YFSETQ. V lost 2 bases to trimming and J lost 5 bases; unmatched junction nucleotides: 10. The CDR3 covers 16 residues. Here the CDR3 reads CASSLEGQAGDQPQHF. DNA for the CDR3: TGCGCCAGCAGCTTAGAAGGACAGGCAGGCGATCAGCCCCAGCATTTT. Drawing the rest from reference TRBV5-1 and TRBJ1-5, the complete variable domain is KAGVTQTPRYLIKTRGQQVTLSCSPISGHRSVSWYQQTPGQGLQFLFEYFSETQRNKGNFPGRFSGRQFSNSRSEMNVSTLELGDSALYLCASSLEGQAGDQPQHFGDGTRLSIL.